This T cell receptor (beta chain) was documented in a study of graft-versus-host responses after intestinal transplantation. The overall study: Anti-thymocyte globulin induction, then tacrolimus and steroids for around 3 years, went to all recipients.

This clone was detected only once. The data were produced by immunoSEQ multiplex PCR, yet TCRdb's version contains in-frame clones alone and is incomplete. The data hold about 38,000 clones, with 83% observed a single time. This TCR was sampled from a human patient who received an intestinal transplant, so some T cells may come from the graft donor. The starting material was PBMCs, obtained 1,000 to 1,200 days after transplant.

CDR3 sequence reads: CASSPQRTAHGQPQHF. The DNA of the CDR3 is TGTGCCAGCTCACCACAGAGAACAGCACATGGGCAGCCCCAGCATTTT. The gene calls are TRBV18 and TRBJ1-5; D is unclear. CDR1 KGHSH and CDR2 LQKENI come from the germline V gene. V was clipped by 1 base and J by 7 bases, with 17 bases between them. The CDR3 spans 16 residues.